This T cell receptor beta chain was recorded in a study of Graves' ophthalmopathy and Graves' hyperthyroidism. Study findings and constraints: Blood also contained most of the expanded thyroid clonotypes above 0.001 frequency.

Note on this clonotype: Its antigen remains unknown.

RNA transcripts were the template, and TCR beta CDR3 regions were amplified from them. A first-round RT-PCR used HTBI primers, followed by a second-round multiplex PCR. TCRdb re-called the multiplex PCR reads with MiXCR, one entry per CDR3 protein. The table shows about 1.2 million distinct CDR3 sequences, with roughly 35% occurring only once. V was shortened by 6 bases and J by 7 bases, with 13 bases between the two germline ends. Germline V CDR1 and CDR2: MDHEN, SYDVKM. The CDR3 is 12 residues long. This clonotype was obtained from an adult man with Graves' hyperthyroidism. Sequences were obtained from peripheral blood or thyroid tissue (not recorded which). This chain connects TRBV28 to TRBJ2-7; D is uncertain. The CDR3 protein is CASSRAQWEQYF. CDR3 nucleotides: TGTGCCAGCAGCCGGGCACAGTGGGAGCAGTACTTC.